This TCR beta chain was captured in a study of shared clonotypes between healthy human individuals. On this clone itself: Its matching antigen is unknown.

Findings and caveats of the study: The donor pool, a small one, limited the genetic and exposure-history diversity represented. Sampling was confined to blood; repertoires within tissues likely differ.

The method was immunoSEQ multiplex PCR; TCRdb's version includes in-frame clones alone and lacks a portion of them. The sample includes about 490,000 clones, roughly 85% of them seen just once. The sample was PBMCs. The TCR originated in a woman between 40 and 50 years old in good health. Some clones in this sample may be carry-over from other donors' samples.

CDR3 loop: CASSSNVGDRGYNEQFF. CDR3 DNA sequence: TGTGCCAGCAGTTCTAACGTTGGGGACAGGGGCTACAATGAGCAGTTCTTC. V and J are TRBV28 and TRBJ2-1, with 10 positions matching TRBD1. The CDR3 is made up of 17 amino acids. From germline, CDR1 is MDHEN and CDR2 SYDVKM. V dropped 4 bases and J dropped 3; count of bases not matched to a gene: 9.